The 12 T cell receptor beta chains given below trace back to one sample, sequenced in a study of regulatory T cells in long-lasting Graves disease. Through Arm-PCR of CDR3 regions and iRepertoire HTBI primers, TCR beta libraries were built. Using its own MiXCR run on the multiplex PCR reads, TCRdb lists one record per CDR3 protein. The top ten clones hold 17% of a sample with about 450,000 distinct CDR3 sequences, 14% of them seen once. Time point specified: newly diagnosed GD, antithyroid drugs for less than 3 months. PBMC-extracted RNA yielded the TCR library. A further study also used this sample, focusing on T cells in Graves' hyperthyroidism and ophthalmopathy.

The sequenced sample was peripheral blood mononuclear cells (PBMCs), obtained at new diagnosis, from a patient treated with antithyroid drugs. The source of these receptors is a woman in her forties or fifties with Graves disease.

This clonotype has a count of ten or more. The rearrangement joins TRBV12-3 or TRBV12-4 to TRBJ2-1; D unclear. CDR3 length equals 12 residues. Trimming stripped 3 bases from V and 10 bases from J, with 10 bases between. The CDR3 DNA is TGTGCCAGCAGTTTCAGTCATGCGGAGCAGTTCTTC. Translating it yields CASSFSHAEQFF.

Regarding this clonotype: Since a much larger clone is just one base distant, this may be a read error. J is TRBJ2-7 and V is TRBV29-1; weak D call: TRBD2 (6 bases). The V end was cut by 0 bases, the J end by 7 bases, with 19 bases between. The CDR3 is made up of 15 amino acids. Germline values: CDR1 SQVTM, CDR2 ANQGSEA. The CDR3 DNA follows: TGCAGCGTTGAAGATTTCCGGGAGCGGAACAATGAGCAGTACTTC. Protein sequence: CSVEDFRERNNEQYF.

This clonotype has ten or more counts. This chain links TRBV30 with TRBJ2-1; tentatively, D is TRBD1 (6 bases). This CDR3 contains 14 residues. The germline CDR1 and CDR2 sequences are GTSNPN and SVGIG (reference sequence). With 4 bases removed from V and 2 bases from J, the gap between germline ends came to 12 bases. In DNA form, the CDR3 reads TGTGCCTGGACCAGCACAGGGACCTACAATGAGCAGTTCTTC. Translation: CAWTSTGTYNEQFF.

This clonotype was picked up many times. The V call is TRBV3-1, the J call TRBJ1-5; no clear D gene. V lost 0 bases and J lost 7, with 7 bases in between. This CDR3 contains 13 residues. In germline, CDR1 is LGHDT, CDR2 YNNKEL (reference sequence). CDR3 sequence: CASSQDLSQPQHF. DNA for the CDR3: TGTGCCAGCAGCCAAGATCTGTCACAGCCCCAGCATTTT.

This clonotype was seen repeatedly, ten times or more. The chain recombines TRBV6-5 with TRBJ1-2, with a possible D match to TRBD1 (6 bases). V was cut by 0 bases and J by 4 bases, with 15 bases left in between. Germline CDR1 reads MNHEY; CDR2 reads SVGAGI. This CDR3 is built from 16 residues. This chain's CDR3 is CASSYSAGESSYGYTF. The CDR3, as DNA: TGTGCCAGCAGTTACTCCGCAGGGGAGTCGAGCTATGGCTACACCTTC.

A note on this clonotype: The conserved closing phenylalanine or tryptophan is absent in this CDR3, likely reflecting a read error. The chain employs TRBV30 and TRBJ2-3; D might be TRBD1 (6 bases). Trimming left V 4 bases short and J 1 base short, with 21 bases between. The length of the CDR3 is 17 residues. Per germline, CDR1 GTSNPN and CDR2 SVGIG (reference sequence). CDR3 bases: TGTGCCTGGACCACGAAGCAGGGGTTTGTTCGCACAGATACGCAGTATCTT. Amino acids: CAWTTKQGFVRTDTQYL.

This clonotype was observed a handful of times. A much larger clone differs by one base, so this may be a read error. The CDR3 sequence is CASSLERLDNEQVF. As DNA, the CDR3 is TGCGCCAGCAGCTTGGAAAGGTTAGACAATGAGCAGGTCTTC. V is TRBV5-1 and J is TRBJ2-1; D remains unclear. Germline CDR1 and CDR2: SGHRS and YFSETQ. The CDR3 has 14 amino acids.

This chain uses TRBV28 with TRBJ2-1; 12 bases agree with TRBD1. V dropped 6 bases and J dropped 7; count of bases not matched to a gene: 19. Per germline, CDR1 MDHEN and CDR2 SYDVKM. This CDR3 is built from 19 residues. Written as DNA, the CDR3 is TGTGCCAGCAGGCAACGGACATATCGCGGGACAGGGGGCTTGAATGAGCAGTTCTTC. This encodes CASRQRTYRGTGGLNEQFF. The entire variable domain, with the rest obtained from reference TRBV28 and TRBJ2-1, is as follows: DVKVTQSSRYLVKRTGEKVFLECVQDMDHENMFWYRQDPGLGLRLIYFSYDVKMKEKGDIPEGYSVSREKKERFSLILESASTNQTSMYLCASRQRTYRGTGGLNEQFFGPGTRLTVL.

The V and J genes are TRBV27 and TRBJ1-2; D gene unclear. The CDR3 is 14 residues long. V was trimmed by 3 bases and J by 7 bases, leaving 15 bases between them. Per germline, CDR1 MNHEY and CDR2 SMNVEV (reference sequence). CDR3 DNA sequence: TGTGCCAGCAGTTTGCCCCGCGTGAGCAGTGGCTACACCTTC. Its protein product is CASSLPRVSSGYTF.

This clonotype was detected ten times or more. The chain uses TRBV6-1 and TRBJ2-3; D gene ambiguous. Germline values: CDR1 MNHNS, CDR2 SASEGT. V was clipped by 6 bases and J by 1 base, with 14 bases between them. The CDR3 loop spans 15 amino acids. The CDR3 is CASRLSSIGTDTQYF. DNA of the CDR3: TGTGCCAGCAGACTCTCTTCCATAGGCACAGATACGCAGTATTTT.

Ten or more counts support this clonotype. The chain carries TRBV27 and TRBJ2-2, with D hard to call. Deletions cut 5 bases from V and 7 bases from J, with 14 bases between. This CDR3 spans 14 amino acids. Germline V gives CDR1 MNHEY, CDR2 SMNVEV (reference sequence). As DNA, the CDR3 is TGTGCCAGCAGTCACGACCGTGTTGGCGGGGAGCTGTTTTTT. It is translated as CASSHDRVGGELFF.

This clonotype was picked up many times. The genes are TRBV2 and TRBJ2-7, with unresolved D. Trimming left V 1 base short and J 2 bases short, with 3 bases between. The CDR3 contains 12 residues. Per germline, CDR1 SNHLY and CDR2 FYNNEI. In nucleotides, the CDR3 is TGTGCCAGCAGTGAAGACACCTACGAGCAGTACTTC. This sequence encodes CASSEDTYEQYF.